The clone carrying this TCR beta chain occurred many times. Its antigen is undetermined. Investigators prepared the TCR beta libraries by applying iRepertoire HTBI primers and Arm-PCR of CDR3 regions. TCRdb recomputed calls from the multiplex PCR reads with MiXCR, one row per CDR3 protein. This sample has 200,000 to 250,000 distinct CDR3 sequences; about 17% occur once, and the top ten carry around 20%. The data originate from a study of regulatory T cells in long-lasting Graves disease. Findings and limits, study-wide: It was in persistent disease that TRBV28, TRBJ1-2 and TRBJ2-5 were favored. Rather than thyroid tissue, only peripheral blood underwent study.

This CDR3 has 13 residues. The V end was cut by 3 bases, the J end by 2 bases, with 7 bases between. The germline V gene encodes CDR1 GTSNPN and CDR2 SVGIG (reference sequence). Time point indicated: newly diagnosed GD, antithyroid drugs for less than 3 months. Extracted PBMC RNA gave rise to the TCR library. Sequencing used peripheral blood mononuclear cells (PBMCs), obtained at new diagnosis, from a patient treated with antithyroid drugs. The J gene is TRBJ2-2, the V gene TRBV30, with a tentative D call TRBD2 (5 bases). This sequence was found in a female donor with Graves disease. The CDR3 region is CAWRRGNTGELFF. The CDR3 region has the DNA TGTGCCTGGAGACGGGGTAACACCGGGGAGCTGTTTTTT.